These 3 T cell receptor beta chains originate from one sample sequenced in a study of OX40 agonist ivuxolimab in advanced cancers. Assay: immunoSEQ multiplex PCR; the TCRdb copy retains only in-frame clones and omits some. The table shows approximately 60,000 clones, with about 83% occurring only once. The input for sequencing was CD4+ or CD8+ T cells sorted from blood, taken in a trial of the OX40 agonist ivuxolimab. Source of these receptors: an adult with an advanced solid tumor such as melanoma, head and neck, liver or kidney cancer.

The chain couples TRBV15 to TRBJ2-7; 7 bases align to TRBD1. The CDR3 covers 13 residues. V gave up 5 bases and J gave up 3 bases; unmatched junction bases: 4. Germline loops: CDR1 LNHNV, CDR2 YYDKDF (reference sequence). CDR3 DNA sequence: TGTGCCACCAGCGGGGCAGGGGGCTACGAGCAGTACTTC. Translating gives CATSGAGGYEQYF.

J is TRBJ1-1 and V is TRBV2; no firm D call. There are 12 residues in the CDR3. CDR1 and CDR2 from the germline V gene are SNHLY and FYNNEI. V lost 10 bases and J 4 bases, leaving 13 bases between the germline ends. DNA of the CDR3: TGTGCCACCAGACCGACGACCACTGAAGCTTTCTTT. As protein: CATRPTTTEAFF.

This chain joins TRBV2 and TRBJ2-2; no definite D call. The CDR3 length is 13 residues. CDR1 is SNHLY, CDR2 FYNNEI, per germline. V shed 6 bases and J shed 4 bases, with 9 bases lying between them. The CDR3 coding sequence is TGTGCCAGCAGGATGACTGTCACCGGGGAGCTGTTTTTT. Its protein is CASRMTVTGELFF.